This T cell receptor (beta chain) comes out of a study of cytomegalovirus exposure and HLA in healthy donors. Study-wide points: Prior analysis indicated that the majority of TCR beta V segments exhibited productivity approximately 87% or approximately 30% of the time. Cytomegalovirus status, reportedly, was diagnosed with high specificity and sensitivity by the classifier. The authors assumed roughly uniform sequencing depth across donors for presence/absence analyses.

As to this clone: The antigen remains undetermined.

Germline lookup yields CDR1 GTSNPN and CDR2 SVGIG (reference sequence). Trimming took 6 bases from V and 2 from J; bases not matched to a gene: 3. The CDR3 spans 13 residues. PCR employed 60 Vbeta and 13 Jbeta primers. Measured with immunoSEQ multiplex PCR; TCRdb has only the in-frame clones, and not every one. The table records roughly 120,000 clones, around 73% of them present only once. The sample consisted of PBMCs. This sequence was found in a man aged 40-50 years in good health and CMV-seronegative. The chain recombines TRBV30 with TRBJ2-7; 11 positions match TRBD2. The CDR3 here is CACTSGGPYEQYF. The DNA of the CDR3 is TGTGCCTGCACTAGCGGGGGACCCTACGAGCAGTACTTC.